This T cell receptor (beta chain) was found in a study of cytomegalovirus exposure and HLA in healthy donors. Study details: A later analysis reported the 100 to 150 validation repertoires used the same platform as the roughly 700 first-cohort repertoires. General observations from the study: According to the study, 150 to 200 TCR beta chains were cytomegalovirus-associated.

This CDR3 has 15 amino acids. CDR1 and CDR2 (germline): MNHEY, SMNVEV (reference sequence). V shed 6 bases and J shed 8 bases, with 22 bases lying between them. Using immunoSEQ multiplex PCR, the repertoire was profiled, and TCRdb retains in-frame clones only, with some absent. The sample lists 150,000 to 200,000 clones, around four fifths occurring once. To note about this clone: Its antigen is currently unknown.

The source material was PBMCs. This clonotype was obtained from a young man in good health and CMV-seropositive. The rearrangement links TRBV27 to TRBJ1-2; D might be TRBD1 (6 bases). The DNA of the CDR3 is TGTGCCAGCAGCCTCTGGCCAGGGGATTCGGGAGGCTACACCTTC. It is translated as CASSLWPGDSGGYTF.